The clone carrying this T cell receptor beta chain was seen a few times. No antigen is known for it. This entry comes from a study of beta chain features in type 1 diabetes. Study results and limitations: Whatever favoring of shorter templates PCR might show would apply equally to patients and controls. Relative to healthy donors, patients appeared to have naive, central memory and Treg TCRB repertoires that were more similar.

Sequenced material consisted of expressed TCRB transcripts (all of the isolated RNA was reverse transcribed). Reads from naive, central memory and regulatory T cell samples averaged around 3.5 million. Sequenced by immunoSEQ multiplex PCR; TCRdb stores in-frame clones only, minus some. The sample holds 860,000 or so clones, about a sixth seen once. This CDR3 is built from 14 residues. Germline-derived CDR1 and CDR2 are MNHEY and SVGAGI. With 10 bases removed from V and 1 base from J, the gap between germline ends came to 17 bases. The TCR originated in a young woman in good health. The sequenced material came from naive CD4+ T cells from blood. The chain uses TRBV6-5 and TRBJ2-7; D is unresolved. CDR3 bases: TGTGCCACGCAATTCGATCCACAGTCCTACGAGCAGTACTTC. It translates to CATQFDPQSYEQYF.